This entry concerns a single T cell receptor (beta chain). The antigen remains undetermined. The germline V gene encodes CDR1 KGHSH and CDR2 LQKENI. Trimming removed 6 bases at V and 0 bases at J, with 11 bases between. This CDR3 has 14 residues. The data are from a study of CD4 T cells in relation to SARS-CoV-2 and coronaviruses. Overall study: TCR beta CDR3s were sequenced after 10-day antigen culture of PBMCs. No peptide or an HIV-1 Nef peptide pool served as negative control. Whole-study results and caveats: Compared with monoreactive clones, crossreactive clones showed significantly weaker SARS-CoV-2 expansion. The cross-reactivity analysis covered only spike protein, not other viral proteins.

Some clones are missing from TCRdb's copy, which holds only in-frame ones; the method was immunoSEQ multiplex PCR. The sample lists about 20,000 clones; around three quarters were seen once. CD4+ T cells from unexposed donors were obtained before the COVID-19 pandemic (2011-2018). Isolation of CD4+ T cells took place after less than 11 days in culture. The sequence was collected from a human donor in good health. Sample: CD4+ T cells from PBMCs, cultured in vitro. V gene TRBV18 combines with J gene TRBJ1-1, with no clear D. The CDR3: CASSRKELNTEAFF. As DNA, the CDR3 is TGTGCCAGCTCCAGGAAGGAACTGAACACTGAAGCTTTCTTT.